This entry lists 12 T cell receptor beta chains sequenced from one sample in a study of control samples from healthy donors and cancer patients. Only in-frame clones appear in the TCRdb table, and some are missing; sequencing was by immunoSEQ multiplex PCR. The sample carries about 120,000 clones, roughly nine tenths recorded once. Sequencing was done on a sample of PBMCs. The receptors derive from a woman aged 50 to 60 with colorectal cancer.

CDR3 sequence reads: CASSTPDPRGHQKQFF. CDR3 coding DNA: TGCGCCAGCAGCACGCCCGACCCAAGAGGGCATCAGAAGCAGTTCTTC. The chain recombines TRBV5-1 with TRBJ2-1; D is perhaps TRBD2 (5 bases). The V and J ends lost 4 bases and 11 bases respectively, with 25 bases between them. Germline CDR1 SGHRS, CDR2 YFSETQ. CDR3 size: 16 residues.

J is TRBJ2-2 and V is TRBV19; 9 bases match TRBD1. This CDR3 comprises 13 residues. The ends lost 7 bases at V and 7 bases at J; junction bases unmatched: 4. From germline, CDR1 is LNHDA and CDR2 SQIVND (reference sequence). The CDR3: CASMGQGLGELFF. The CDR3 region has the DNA TGTGCCAGTATGGGACAGGGCCTCGGGGAGCTGTTTTTT.

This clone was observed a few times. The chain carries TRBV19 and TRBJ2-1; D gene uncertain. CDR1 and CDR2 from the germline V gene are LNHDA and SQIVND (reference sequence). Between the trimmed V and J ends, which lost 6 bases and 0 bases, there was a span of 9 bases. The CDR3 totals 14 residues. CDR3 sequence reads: CASRRSSSYNEQFF. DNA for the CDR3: TGTGCCAGTAGGCGGAGCAGCTCCTACAATGAGCAGTTCTTC.

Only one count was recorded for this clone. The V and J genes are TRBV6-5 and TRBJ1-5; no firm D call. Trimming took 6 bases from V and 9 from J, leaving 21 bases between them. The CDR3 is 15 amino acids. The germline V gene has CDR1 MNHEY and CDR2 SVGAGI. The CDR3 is CASSSSQSPDGPQHF. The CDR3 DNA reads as TGTGCCAGCAGCTCTAGCCAAAGCCCCGACGGGCCCCAGCATTTT.

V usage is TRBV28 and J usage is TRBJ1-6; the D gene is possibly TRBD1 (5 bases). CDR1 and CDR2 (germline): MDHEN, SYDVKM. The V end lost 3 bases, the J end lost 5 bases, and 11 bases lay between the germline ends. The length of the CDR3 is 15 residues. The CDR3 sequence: CASSFGLGDNSPLHF. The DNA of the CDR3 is TGTGCCAGCAGTTTCGGCCTGGGGGATAATTCACCCCTCCACTTT.

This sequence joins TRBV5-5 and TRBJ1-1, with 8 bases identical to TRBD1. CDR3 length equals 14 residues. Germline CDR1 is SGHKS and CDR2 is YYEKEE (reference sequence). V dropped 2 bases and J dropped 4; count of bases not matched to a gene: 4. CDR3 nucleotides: TGTGCCAGCAGCTTAACAGGGGGAAGCACTGAAGCTTTCTTT. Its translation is CASSLTGGSTEAFF.

The CDR3: CATALDMSEKLFF. The CDR3 DNA reads as TGTGCCACCGCCCTCGACATGAGTGAAAAACTGTTTTTT. This chain links TRBV2 with TRBJ1-4; D is ambiguous. Looked up from germline, CDR1 is SNHLY and CDR2 is FYNNEI. The CDR3 length is 13 residues. V was trimmed by 10 bases and J by 7 bases, leaving 16 bases between them.

The CDR3, as DNA: TGTGCCAGCAGCCAAGGGGGAGGGTGGGATACTGAAGCTTTCTTT. It yields the protein CASSQGGGWDTEAFF. The rearrangement joins TRBV3-1 (or the pseudogene TRBV3-2) to TRBJ1-1; D gene uncertain. Germline CDR1 and CDR2: LGHDT and YNNKEL (reference sequence). The CDR3 has 15 residues. With 1 base removed from V and 5 bases from J, the gap between germline ends came to 14 bases.

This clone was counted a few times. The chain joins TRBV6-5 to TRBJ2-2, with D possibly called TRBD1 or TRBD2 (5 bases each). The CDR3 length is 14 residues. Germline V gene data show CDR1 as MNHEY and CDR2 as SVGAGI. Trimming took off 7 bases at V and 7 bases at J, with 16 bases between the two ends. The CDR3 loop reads CASKAGGRFGELFF. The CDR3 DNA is TGTGCCAGCAAGGCTGGGGGACGTTTCGGGGAGCTGTTTTTT.

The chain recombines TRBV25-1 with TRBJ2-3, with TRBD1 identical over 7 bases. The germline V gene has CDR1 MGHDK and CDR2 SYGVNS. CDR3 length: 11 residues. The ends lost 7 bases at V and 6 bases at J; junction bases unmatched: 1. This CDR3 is CASTGGDTQYF. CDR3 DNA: TGTGCCAGCACAGGGGGTGATACGCAGTATTTT.

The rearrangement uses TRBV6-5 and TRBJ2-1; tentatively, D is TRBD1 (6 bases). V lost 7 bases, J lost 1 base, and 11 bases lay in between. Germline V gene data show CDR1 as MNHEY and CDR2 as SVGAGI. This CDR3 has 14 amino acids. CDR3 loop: CASTPGASYNEQFF. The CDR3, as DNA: TGTGCCAGCACCCCAGGGGCTTCCTACAATGAGCAGTTCTTC.

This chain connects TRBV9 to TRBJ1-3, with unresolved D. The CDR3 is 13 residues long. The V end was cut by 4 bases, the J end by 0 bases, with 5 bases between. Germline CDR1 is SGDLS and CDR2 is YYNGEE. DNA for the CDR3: TGTGCCAGCAGCCGGGACTCTGGAAACACCATATATTTT. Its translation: CASSRDSGNTIYF.